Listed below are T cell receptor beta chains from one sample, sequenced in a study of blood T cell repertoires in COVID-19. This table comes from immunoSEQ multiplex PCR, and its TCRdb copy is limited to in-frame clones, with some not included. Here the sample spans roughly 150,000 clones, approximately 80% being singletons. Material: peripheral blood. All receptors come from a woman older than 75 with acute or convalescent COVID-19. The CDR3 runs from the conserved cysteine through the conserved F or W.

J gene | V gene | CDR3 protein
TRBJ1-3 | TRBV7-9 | CASSLTGGSGNTIYF
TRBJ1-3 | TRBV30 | CAWGTGSSGNTIYF
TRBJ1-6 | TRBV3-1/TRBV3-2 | CASSQVRSSYNSPLHF
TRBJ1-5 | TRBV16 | CASSRDQPQHF
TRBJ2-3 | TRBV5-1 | CASSLRQGDTQYF
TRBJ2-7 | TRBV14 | CASKGGLVGEQYF
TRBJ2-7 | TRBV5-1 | CASSPGTGGGEQYF
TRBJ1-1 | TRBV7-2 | CASSTLTGGRMNTEAFF
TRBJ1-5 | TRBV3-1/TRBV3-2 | CASSQDLSQPQHF
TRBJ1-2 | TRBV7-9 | CASTSFRTVTHGYTF
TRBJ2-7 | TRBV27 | CASTSATWTGGIYEQYF
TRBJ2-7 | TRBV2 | CASSVQGQATGEQYF
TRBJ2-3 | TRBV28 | CASRSSTDTQYF
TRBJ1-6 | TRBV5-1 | CASSLVGGASPLHF
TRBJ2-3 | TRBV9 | CASSVVGSFATDTQYF
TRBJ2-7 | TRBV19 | CASSPPGTGGDEQYF
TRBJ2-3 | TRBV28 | CASSQGLAGRQDTQYF
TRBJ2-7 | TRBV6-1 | CASSDGRDSYEQYF
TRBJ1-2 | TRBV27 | CASSLRQDYGYTF
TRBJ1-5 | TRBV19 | CASSWGGTENQPQHF
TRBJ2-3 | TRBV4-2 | CASSQDGFQASGGARDTQYF
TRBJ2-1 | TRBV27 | CASRSSWTRSVSYNEQFF
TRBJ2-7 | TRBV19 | CASSIQRGTYEQYF
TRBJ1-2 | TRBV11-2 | CASSLDTYGYTF
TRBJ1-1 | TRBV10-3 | CAITRDRGDTEAFF
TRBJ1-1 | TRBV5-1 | CASSLAGDTEAFF
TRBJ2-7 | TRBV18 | CASSLEPNSYEQYF
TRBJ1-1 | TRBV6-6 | CASSFGGDTEAFF
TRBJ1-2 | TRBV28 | CASSLSGAGTANYGYTF
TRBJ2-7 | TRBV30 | CAWSTGQTYEQYF
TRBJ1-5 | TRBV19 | CASSMEESKGGSNQPQHF
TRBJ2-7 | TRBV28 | CASRGGSGGSYEQYF
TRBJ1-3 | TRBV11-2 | CASSLVGTGHSGNTIYF
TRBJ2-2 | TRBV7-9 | CASGRTSGGPHTGELFF
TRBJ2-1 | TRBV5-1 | CASSSNSGVHEQFF
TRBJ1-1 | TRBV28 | CASSLRRLNTEAFF
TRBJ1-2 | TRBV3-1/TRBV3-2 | CASSQDTGFGYGYTF
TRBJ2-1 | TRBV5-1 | CASSLGQGQNEQFF
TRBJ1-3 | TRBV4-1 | CASSQRGSDSLFGNTIYF
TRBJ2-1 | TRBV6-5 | CASSSFGEAGNEQFF
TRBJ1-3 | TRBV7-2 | CASSREGAGNTIYF
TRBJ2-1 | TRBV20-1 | CSASNNREQFF
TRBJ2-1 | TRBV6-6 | CASSPRLGGNEQFF
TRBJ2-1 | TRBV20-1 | CSASAASGSNEQFF
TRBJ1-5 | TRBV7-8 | CASSKKRTGEGDQPQHF
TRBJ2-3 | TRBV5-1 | CASGPGFEDTQYF
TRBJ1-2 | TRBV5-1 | CASSRTPGQGERGYTF
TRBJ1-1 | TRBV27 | CASSPRGGGWTEAFF
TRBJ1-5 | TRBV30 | CAWSSGRGYQPQHF
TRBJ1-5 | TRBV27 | CASSPRRLMLYSNQPQHF
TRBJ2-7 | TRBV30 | CACTTKRWAGVEQYF
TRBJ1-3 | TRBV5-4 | CASSLDVSSGNTIYF
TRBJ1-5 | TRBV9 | CASSVGWGDQPQHF
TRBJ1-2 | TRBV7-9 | CASSETIAGGREGYTF
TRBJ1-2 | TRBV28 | CASSLEQAHYGYTF